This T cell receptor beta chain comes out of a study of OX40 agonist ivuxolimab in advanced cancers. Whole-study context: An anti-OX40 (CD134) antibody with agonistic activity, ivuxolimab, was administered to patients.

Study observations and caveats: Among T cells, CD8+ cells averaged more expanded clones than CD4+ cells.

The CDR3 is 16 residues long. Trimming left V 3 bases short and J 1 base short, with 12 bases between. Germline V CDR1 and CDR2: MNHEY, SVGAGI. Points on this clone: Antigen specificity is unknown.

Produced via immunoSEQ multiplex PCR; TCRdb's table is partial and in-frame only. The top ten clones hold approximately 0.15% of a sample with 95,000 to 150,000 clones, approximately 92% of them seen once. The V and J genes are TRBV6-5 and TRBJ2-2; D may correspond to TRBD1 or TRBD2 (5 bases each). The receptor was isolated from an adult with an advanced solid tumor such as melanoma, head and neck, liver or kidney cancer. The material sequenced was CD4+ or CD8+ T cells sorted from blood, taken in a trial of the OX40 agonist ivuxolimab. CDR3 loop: CASSYRGRGNTGELFF. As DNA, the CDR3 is TGTGCCAGCAGTTATAGGGGACGGGGGAACACCGGGGAGCTGTTTTTT.